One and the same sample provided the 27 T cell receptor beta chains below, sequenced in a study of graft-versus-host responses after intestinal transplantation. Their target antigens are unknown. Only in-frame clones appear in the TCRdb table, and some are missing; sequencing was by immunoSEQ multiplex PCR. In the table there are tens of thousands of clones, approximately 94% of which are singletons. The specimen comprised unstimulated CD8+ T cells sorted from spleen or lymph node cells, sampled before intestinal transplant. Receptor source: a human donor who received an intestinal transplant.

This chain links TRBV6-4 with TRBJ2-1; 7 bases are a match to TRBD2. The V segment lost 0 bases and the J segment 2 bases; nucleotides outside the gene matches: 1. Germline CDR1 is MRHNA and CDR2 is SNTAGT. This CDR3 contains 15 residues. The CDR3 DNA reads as TGTGCCAGCAGTGACTCAGCGGGAACCTACAATGAGCAGTTCTTC. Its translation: CASSDSAGTYNEQFF.

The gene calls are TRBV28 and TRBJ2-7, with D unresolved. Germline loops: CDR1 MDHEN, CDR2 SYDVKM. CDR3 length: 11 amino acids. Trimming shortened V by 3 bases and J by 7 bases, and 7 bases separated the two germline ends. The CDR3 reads CASSFLAEQYF. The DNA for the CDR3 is TGTGCCAGCAGTTTTTTGGCGGAGCAGTACTTC. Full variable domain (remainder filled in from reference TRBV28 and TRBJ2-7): DVKVTQSSRYLVKRTGEKVFLECVQDMDHENMFWYRQDPGLGLRLIYFSYDVKMKEKGDIPEGYSVSREKKERFSLILESASTNQTSMYLCASSFLAEQYFGPGTRLTVT.

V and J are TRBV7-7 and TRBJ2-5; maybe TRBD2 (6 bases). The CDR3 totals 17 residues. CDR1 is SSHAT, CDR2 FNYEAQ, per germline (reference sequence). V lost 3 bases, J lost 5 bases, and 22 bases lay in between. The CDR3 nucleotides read TGTGCCAGCAGCTTCGGCCCGGGGGTTTCCGAGGGCGAGACCCAGTACTTC. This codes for CASSFGPGVSEGETQYF.

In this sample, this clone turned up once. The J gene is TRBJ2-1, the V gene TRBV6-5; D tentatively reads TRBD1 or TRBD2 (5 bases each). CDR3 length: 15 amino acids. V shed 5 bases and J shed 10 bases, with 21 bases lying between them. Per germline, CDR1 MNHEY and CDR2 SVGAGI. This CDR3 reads CASSGGKQVRAEQFF. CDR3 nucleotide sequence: TGTGCCAGCAGTGGGGGTAAACAGGTCCGGGCCGAGCAGTTCTTC.

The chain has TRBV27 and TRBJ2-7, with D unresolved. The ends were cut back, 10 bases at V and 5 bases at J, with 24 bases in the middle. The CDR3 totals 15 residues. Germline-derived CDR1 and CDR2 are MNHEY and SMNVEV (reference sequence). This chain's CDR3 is CATSIHTNFGNEQYF. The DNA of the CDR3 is TGTGCCACCAGCATACACACAAATTTTGGGAACGAGCAGTACTTC.

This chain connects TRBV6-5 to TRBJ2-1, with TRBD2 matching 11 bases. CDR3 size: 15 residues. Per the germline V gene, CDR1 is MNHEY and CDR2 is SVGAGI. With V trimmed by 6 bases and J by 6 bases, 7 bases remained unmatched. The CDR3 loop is CASSPVAGGRNEQFF. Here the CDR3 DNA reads TGTGCCAGCAGCCCTGTAGCGGGAGGGCGCAATGAGCAGTTCTTC.

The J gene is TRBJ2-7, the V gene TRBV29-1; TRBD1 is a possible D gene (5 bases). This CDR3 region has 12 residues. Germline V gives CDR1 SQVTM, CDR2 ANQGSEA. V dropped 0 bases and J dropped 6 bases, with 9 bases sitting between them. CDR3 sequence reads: CSVEEVGAEQYF. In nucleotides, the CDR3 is TGCAGCGTTGAAGAAGTAGGGGCCGAGCAGTACTTC.

CDR3 DNA sequence: TGTGCCAGCAGTTTCTCAGGATTCCCCTACGAGCAGTACTTC. As protein: CASSFSGFPYEQYF. This chain links TRBV27 with TRBJ2-7; D gene unclear. The CDR3 is 14 residues long. The germline CDR1 and CDR2 sequences are MNHEY and SMNVEV (reference sequence). Trimming shortened V by 3 bases and J by 2 bases, and 11 bases separated the two germline ends.

The CDR3 bases are TGCGCCAGCAGCTTGGGGGCCATGGGAGGCTACGAGCAGTACTTC. Its translation is CASSLGAMGGYEQYF. V usage is TRBV5-1 and J usage is TRBJ2-7; tentative D call: TRBD2 (6 bases). The CDR3 totals 15 residues. Germline CDR1 and CDR2: SGHRS and YFSETQ. V was pared by 0 bases and J by 3 bases, with 13 bases between.

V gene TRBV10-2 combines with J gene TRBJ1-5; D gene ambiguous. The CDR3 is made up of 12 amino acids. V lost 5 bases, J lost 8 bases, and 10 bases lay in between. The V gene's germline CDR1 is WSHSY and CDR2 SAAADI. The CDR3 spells CASSYAREPQHF. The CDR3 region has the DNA TGCGCCAGCAGTTACGCCAGAGAGCCCCAGCATTTT.

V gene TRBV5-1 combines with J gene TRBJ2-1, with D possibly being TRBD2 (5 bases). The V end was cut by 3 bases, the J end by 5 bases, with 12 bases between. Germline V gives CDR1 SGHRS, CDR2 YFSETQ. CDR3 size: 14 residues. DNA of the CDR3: TGCGCCAGCAGCTCAATAGAGGGTCACAATGAGCAGTTCTTC. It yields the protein CASSSIEGHNEQFF. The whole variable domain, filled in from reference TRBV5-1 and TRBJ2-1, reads KAGVTQTPRYLIKTRGQQVTLSCSPISGHRSVSWYQQTPGQGLQFLFEYFSETQRNKGNFPGRFSGRQFSNSRSEMNVSTLELGDSALYLCASSSIEGHNEQFFGPGTRLTVL.

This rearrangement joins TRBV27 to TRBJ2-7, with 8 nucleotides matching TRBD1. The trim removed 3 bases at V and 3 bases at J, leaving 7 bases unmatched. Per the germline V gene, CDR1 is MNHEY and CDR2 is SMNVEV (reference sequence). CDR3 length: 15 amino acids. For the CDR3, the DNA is TGTGCCAGCAGTTTCCATGGACAGGGCCACTACGAGCAGTACTTC. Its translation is CASSFHGQGHYEQYF.

CDR3 sequence reads: CASSPNRDSSYNEQFF. DNA for the CDR3: TGTGCCAGCAGCCCCAACCGGGACAGCTCCTACAATGAGCAGTTCTTC. The V gene is TRBV9, the J gene TRBJ2-1, with 7 bases aligning to TRBD1. CDR1 and CDR2 (germline): SGDLS, YYNGEE. With 4 bases clipped from V and 0 bases from J, the junction kept 7 bases outside the gene matches. The CDR3 runs to 16 residues.

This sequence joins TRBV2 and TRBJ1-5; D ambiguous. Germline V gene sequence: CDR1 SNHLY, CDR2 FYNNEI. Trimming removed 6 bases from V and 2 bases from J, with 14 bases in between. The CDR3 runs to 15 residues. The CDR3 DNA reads TGTGCCAGCAGAGGGTCCGCGTACGGCAATCAGCCCCAGCATTTT. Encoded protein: CASRGSAYGNQPQHF. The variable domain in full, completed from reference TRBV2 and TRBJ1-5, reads EPEVTQTPSHQVTQMGQEVILRCVPISNHLYFYWYRQILGQKVEFLVSFYNNEISEKSEIFDDQFSVERPDGSNFTLKIRSTKLEDSAMYFCASRGSAYGNQPQHFGDGTRLSIL.

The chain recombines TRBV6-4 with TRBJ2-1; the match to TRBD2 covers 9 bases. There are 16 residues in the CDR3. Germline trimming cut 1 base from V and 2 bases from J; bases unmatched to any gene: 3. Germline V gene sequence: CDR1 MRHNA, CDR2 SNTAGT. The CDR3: CASSDWAGGTYNEQFF. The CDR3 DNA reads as TGTGCCAGCAGTGACTGGGCGGGAGGGACCTACAATGAGCAGTTCTTC.

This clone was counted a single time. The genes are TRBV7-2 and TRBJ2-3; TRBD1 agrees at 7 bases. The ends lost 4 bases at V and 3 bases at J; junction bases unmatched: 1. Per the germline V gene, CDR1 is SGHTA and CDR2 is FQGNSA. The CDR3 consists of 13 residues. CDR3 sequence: CASSSGGTDTQYF. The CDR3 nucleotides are TGTGCCAGCAGCTCAGGGGGTACAGATACGCAGTATTTT.

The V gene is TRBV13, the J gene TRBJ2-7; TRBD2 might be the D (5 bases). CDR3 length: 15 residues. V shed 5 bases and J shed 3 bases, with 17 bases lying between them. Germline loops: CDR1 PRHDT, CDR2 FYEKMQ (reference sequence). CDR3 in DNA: TGTGCCAGCAGCCCATATCAGCGGACGCTCTACGAGCAGTACTTC. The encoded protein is CASSPYQRTLYEQYF.

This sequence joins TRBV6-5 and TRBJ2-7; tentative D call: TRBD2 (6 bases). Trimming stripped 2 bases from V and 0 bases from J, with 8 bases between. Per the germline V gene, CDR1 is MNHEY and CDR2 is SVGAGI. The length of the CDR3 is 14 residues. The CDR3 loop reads CASSYAGSSYEQYF. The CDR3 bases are TGTGCCAGCAGTTACGCCGGGAGCTCCTACGAGCAGTACTTC.

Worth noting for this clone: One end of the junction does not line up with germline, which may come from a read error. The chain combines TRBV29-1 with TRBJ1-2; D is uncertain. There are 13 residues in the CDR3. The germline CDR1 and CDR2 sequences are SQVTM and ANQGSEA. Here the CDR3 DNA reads TGCAGCGTCGAAGGAACAGCCTTCTATGGCTACACCTTC. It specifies CSVEGTAFYGYTF.

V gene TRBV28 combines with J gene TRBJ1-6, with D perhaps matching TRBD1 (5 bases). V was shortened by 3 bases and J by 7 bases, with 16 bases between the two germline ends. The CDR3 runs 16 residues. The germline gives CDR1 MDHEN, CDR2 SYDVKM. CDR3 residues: CASSFLGEVWNSPLHF. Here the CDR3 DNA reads TGTGCCAGCAGTTTCCTGGGGGAAGTTTGGAATTCACCCCTCCACTTT.

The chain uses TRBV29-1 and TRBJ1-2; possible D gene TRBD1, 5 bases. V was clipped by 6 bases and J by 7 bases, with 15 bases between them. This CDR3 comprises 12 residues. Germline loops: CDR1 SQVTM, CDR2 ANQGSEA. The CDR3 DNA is TGCAGCGTCCGGGGGTCCAGCGGTGGCTACACCTTC. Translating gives CSVRGSSGGYTF.

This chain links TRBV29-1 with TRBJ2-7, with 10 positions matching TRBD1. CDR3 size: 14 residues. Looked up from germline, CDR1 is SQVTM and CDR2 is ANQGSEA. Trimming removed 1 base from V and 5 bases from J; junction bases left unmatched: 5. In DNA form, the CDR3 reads TGCAGCGTTGAAGGACAGGGGGCGCAGGACGAGCAGTACTTC. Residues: CSVEGQGAQDEQYF.

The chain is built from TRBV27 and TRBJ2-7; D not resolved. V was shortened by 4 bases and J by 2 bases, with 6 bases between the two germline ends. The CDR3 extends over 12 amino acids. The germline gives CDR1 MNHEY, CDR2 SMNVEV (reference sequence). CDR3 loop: CASSSLPYEQYF. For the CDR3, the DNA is TGTGCCAGCAGTTCCCTTCCCTACGAGCAGTACTTC.

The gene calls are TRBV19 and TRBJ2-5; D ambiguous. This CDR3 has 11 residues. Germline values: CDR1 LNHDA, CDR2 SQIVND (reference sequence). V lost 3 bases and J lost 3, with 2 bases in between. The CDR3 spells CASSIEETQYF. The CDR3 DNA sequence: TGTGCCAGTAGTATTGAAGAGACCCAGTACTTC. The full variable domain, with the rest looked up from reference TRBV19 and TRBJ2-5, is DGGITQSPKYLFRKEGQNVTLSCEQNLNHDAMYWYRQDPGQGLRLIYYSQIVNDFQKGDIAEGYSVSREKKESFPLTVTSAQKNPTAFYLCASSIEETQYFGPGTRLLVL.

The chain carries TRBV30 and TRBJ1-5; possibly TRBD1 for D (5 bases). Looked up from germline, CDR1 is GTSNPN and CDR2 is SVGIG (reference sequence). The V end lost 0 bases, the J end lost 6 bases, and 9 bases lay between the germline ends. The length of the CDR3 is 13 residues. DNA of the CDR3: TGTGCCTGGAGTGTAGACAGAACTCAGCCCCAGCATTTT. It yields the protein CAWSVDRTQPQHF.

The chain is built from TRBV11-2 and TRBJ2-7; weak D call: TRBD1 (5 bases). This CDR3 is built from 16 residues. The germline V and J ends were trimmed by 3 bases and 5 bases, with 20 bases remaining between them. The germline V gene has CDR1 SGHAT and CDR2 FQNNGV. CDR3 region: CASSFPYGIGANEQYF. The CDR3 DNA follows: TGTGCCAGCAGCTTTCCCTACGGAATTGGGGCCAACGAGCAGTACTTC.

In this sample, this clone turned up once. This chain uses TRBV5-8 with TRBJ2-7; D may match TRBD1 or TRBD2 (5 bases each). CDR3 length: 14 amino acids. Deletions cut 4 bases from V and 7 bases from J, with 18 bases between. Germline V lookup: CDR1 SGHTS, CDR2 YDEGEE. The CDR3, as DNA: TGTGCCAGCAGCCGCGAAAGGGGCTGGGGGGAGCAGTACTTC. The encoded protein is CASSRERGWGEQYF. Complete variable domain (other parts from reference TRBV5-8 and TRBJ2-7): EAGVTQSPTHLIKTRGQQATLRCSPISGHTSVYWYQQALGLGLQFLLWYDEGEERNRGNFPPRFSGRQFPNYSSELNVNALELEDSALYLCASSRERGWGEQYFGPGTRLTVT.